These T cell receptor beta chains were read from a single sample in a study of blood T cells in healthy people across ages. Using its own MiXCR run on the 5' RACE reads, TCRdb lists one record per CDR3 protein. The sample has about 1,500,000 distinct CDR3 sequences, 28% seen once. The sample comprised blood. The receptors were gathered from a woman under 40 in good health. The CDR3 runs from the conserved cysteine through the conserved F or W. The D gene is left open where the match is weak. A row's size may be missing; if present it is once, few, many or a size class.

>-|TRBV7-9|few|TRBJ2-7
CTSSLAPSYEQYF
TGTACCAGCAGTCTAGCGCCTTCCTACGAGCAGTACTTC
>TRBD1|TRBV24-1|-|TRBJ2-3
CATSDLRLDRGADTQYF
TGTGCCACCAGTGATTTAAGGCTCGACAGGGGGGCAGATACGCAGTATTTT
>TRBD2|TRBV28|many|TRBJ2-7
CASSPRLAGAYEQYF
TGTGCCAGCAGTCCCAGACTAGCGGGGGCCTACGAGCAGTACTTC
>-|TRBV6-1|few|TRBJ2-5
CASRTAGQETQYF
TGTGCCAGCAGGACGGCGGGGCAAGAGACCCAGTACTTC
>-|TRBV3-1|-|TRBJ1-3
CASSQGVWGSPYSGNTIYF
TGTGCCAGCAGCCAAGGAGTGTGGGGCAGCCCTTACTCTGGAAACACCATATATTTT
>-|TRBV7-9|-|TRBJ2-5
CASSLVRREGWKKETQYF
TGTGCCAGCAGCTTAGTTCGGCGTGAAGGTTGGAAAAAAGAGACCCAGTACTTC
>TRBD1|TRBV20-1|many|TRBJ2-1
CSAHKPPGNRGPPLLYNEQFF
TGCAGTGCACATAAACCTCCCGGGAACAGGGGGCCCCCACTATTATACAATGAGCAGTTCTTC
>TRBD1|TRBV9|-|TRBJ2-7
CASSVEGGDSYEQCF
TGTGCCAGCAGCGTAGAAGGGGGCGACTCCTACGAGCAGTGCTTC
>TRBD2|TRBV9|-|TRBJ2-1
CASSVRGLAVNEQFF
TGTGCCAGCAGCGTACGGGGACTAGCCGTCAATGAGCAGTTCTTC
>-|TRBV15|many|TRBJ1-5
CATRGLGANQPQHF
TGTGCCACCAGAGGCTTGGGGGCAAATCAGCCCCAGCATTTT
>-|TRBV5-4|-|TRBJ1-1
CASSPPQGPGDTEAFF
TGTGCCAGCAGCCCACCACAGGGCCCCGGGGACACTGAAGCTTTCTTT
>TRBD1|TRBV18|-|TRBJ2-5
CASSTGQGGETQYF
TGTGCCAGCTCAACCGGACAGGGGGGTGAGACCCAGTACTTC
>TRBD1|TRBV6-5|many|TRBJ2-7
CASRSGQASYEQYF
TGTGCCAGCCGGTCGGGACAGGCCTCCTACGAGCAGTACTTC
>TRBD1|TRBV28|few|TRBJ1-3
CASSTSGGHSGNTIYF
TGTGCCAGCAGTACTTCAGGGGGCCACTCTGGAAACACCATATATTTT
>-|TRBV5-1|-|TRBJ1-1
CASSLRGVGEAFF
TGCGCCAGCAGCTTGAGAGGTGTGGGTGAAGCTTTCTTT
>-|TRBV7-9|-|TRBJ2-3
CASSPYDTQYF
TGTGCCAGTAGCCCATACGATACGCAGTATTTT
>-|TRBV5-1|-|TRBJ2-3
CASSLPDYPPGTDTQYF
TGCGCCAGCAGCCTGCCTGACTACCCTCCGGGCACAGATACGCAGTATTTT
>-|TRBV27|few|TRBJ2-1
CASSPTGEGEQFF
TGTGCCAGCAGTCCTACAGGGGAGGGTGAGCAGTTCTTC
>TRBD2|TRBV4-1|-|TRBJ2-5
CASSQDHGGTRKGETQYF
TGCGCCAGCAGCCAAGATCACGGGGGGACTAGGAAAGGCGAGACCCAGTACTTC
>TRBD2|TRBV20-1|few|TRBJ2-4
CSARDLSELAGGPRDKNIQYF
TGCAGTGCTAGAGATCTCAGTGAACTAGCGGGGGGGCCTAGAGACAAAAACATTCAGTACTTC
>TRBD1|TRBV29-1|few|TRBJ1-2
CSVAGGVYGYTF
TGCAGCGTTGCAGGGGGCGTATATGGCTACACCTTC
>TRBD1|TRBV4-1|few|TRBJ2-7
CASSQEEQGDEQYF
TGCGCCAGCAGCCAGGAGGAACAGGGGGACGAGCAGTACTTC
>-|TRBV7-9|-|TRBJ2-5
CASSLGELPVQETQYF
TGTGCCAGCAGCCTAGGAGAGCTCCCAGTCCAAGAGACCCAGTACTTC
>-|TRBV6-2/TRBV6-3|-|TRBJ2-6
CASSALVAPGGANVLTF
TGTGCCAGCAGTGCCCTAGTCGCCCCTGGTGGGGCCAACGTCCTGACTTTC
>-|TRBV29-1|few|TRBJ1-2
CSVESDVECYTF
TGCAGCGTTGAATCGGACGTGGAGTGCTACACCTTC
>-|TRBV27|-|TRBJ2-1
CASSYSGALFDEQFF
TGTGCCAGCAGTTACTCGGGGGCCCTTTTCGATGAGCAGTTCTTC